This record looks at one T cell receptor beta chain sequence and its context. In the authors' workflow: Estimation of nucleated cell counts was performed using reference gene primer amplification. Clones were sequenced by immunoSEQ multiplex PCR, and TCRdb holds only the in-frame ones, with some missing. V, J and clone size were drawn from that table, and D and trimming were deduced from the DNA. The sample yields some 460,000 clones, around nine tenths seen once. V lost 4 bases to trimming and J lost 9 bases; unmatched junction nucleotides: 15. This CDR3 contains 16 residues. Germline V gives CDR1 MNHEY, CDR2 SMNVEV (reference sequence). This record comes from a study of blood T cell repertoires in COVID-19. Turning to the study itself: Material from acute and convalescent COVID-19 was sourced from the United States, Italy and Spain. In each case, the material was cDNA or gDNA derived from T cells, B-cell-depleted T cells, or PBMCs.

This clonotype was sampled from a young woman with acute or convalescent COVID-19. Sequencing was done on a sample of peripheral blood. The rearrangement links TRBV27 to TRBJ2-1; 7 nucleotides agree with TRBD2. The CDR3: CASSSQLASPISEQFF. In DNA, the CDR3 is TGTGCCAGCAGTTCCCAACTAGCGTCCCCCATTAGTGAGCAGTTCTTC.